The entry below gives a single TCR beta chain sequence along with its context. Authors' data handling: Researchers report that nucleated cell counts were estimated from reference gene primer amplification. Libraries were prepared by immunoSEQ multiplex PCR; TCRdb keeps only in-frame clonotypes and omits some of them. V and J calls and clone size are those listed in that table; D and trimming were worked out from the DNA. The profile shows a few hundred thousand clones, 80% to 90% of them singletons. Germline V CDR1 and CDR2: MNHEY, SVGAGI. Losses at the gene ends were 1 base for V and 5 bases for J; bases not matched to a gene: 6. CDR3 length equals 16 residues. The source of the sample is a study of blood T cell repertoires in COVID-19. The overall study: The United States, Italy and Spain supplied acute and convalescent COVID-19 samples. In each case, the material was cDNA or gDNA derived from T cells, B-cell-depleted T cells, or PBMCs.

The specimen was peripheral blood. The chain is built from TRBV6-5 and TRBJ2-1, with TRBD2 matching 9 bases. The TCR was taken from a man aged 18 to 35 who had recovered from COVID-19. The CDR3 bases are TGTGCCAGCAGTTACTATACTAGCGGGCCTAACAATGAGCAGTTCTTC. This encodes CASSYYTSGPNNEQFF.